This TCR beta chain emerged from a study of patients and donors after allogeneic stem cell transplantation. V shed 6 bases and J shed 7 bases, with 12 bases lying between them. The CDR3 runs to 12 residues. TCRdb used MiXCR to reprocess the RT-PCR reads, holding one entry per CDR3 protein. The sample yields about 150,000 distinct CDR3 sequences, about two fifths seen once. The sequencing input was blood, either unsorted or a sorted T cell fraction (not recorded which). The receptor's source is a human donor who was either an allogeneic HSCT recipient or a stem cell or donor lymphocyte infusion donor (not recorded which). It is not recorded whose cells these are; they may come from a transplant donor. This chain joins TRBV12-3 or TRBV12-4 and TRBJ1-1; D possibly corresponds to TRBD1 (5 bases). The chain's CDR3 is CASRLGGVEAFF. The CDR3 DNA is TGTGCCAGCAGACTTGGGGGGGTTGAAGCTTTCTTT.